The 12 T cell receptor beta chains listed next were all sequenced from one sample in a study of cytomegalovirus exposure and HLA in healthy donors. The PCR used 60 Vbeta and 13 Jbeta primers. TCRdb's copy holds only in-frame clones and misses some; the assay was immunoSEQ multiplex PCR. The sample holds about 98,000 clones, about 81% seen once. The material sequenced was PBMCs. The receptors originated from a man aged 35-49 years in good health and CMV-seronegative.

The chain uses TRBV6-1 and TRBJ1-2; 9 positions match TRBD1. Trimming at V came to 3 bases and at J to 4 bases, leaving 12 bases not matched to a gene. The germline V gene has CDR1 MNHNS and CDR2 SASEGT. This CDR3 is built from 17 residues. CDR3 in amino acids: CASSDSPWGQGSYGYTF. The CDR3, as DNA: TGTGCCAGCAGTGATAGCCCCTGGGGACAGGGCTCCTATGGCTACACCTTC.

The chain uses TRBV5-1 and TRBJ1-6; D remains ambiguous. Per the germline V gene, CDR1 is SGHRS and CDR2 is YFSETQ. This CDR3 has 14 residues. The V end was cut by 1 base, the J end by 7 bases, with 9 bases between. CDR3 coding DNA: TGCGCCAGCAGCTTGCAGATAGCGAATTCACCCCTCCACTTT. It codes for CASSLQIANSPLHF.

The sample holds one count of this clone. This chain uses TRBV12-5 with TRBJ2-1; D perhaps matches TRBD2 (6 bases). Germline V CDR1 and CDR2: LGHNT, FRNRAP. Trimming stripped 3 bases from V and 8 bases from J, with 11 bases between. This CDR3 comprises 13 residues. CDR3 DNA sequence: TGTGCTAGTGGTTTTCAGGGAGGCTATGAGCAGTTCTTC. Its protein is CASGFQGGYEQFF.

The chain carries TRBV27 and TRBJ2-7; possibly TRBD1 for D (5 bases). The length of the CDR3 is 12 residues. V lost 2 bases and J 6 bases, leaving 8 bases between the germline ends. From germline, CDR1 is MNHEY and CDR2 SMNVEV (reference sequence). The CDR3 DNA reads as TGTGCCAGCAGTTTAATTGGGGCCGAGCAGTACTTC. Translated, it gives CASSLIGAEQYF.

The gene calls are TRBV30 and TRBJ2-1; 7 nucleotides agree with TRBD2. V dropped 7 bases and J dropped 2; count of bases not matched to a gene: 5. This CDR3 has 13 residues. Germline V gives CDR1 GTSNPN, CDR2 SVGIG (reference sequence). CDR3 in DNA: TGTGCCTTCTCAGCGGGGACCTACAATGAGCAGTTCTTC. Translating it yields CAFSAGTYNEQFF.

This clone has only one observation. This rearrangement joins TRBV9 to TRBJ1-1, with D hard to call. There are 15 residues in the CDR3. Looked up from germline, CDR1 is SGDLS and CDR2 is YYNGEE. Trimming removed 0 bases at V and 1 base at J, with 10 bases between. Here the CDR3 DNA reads TGTGCCAGCAGCGTAGGTAGCCTGGGGAACACTGAAGCTTTCTTT. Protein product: CASSVGSLGNTEAFF.

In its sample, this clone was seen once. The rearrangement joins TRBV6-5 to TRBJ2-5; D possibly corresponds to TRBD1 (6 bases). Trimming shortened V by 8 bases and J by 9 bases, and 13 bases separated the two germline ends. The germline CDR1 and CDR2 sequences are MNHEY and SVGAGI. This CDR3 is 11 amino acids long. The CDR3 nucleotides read TGTGCCAGCGGCGCCAGGGGCCCCCAGTACTTC. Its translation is CASGARGPQYF.

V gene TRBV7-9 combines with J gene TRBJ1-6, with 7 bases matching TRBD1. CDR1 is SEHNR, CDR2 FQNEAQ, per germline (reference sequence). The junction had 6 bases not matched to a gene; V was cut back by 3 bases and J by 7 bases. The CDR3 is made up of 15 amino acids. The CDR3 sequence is CASSLTGPANSPLHF. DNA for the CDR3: TGTGCCAGCAGCTTGACAGGGCCGGCGAATTCACCCCTCCACTTT.

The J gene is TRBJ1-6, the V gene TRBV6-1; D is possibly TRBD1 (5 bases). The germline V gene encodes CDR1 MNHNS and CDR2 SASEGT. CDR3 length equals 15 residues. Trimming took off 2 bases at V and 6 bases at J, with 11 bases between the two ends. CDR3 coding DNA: TGTGCCAGCAGTGAATCCGGACACACTAATTCACCCCTCCACTTT. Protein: CASSESGHTNSPLHF.

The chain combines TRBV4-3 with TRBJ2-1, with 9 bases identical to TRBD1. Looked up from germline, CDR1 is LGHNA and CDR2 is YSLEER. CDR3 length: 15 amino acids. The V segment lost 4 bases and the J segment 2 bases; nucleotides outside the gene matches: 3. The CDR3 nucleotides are TGCGCCAGCAGCCTTAGACAGGGGGCCTACAATGAGCAGTTCTTC. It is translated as CASSLRQGAYNEQFF.

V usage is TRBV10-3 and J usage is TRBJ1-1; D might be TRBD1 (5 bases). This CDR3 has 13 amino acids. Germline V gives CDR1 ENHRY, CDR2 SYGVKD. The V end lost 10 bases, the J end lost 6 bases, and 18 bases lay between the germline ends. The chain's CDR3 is CATTDRRSAEAFF. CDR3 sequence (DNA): TGTGCCACCACAGACAGAAGAAGCGCTGAAGCTTTCTTT.

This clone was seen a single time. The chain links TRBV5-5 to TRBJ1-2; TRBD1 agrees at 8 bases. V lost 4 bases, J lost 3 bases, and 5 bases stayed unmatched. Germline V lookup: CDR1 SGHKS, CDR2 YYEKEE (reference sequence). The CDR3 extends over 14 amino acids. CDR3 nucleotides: TGTGCCAGCAGCAAACCAGGGGGCGACTATGGCTACACCTTC. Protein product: CASSKPGGDYGYTF.